These T cell receptor beta chains were read from a single sample in a study of blood T cells in healthy people across ages. Each CDR3 protein gets one entry after TCRdb re-called the 5' RACE reads with MiXCR. Among approximately 770,000 distinct CDR3 sequences listed, roughly 50% were seen once. The sample comprised blood. The receptors come from a man aged 25 to 40 in good health. Both conserved end residues are part of each CDR3. D genes are given only for firm matches. Only part of the rows carry a size: once, few, many, or a class if the clone is expanded.

D	size	V	J	DNA	CDR3
NA	few	TRBV29-1	TRBJ2-1	TGCAGCGTTGATACGGGGGGCCGTGAGCAGTTCTTC	CSVDTGGREQFF
TRBD2	NA	TRBV7-2	TRBJ2-2	TGTGCCAGCACCGGGGGGGTGTATGGCGGGGAGCTGTTTTTT	CASTGGVYGGELFF
NA	few	TRBV2	TRBJ2-5	TGTGCCAGCAGTCGGGACACTCAAGAGACCCAGTACTTC	CASSRDTQETQYF
TRBD1	NA	TRBV7-2	TRBJ1-4	TGTGCCAGCAGCCCTACGGGACAGGGTGGGGGAAAACTGTTTTTT	CASSPTGQGGGKLFF
NA	NA	TRBV24-1	TRBJ2-7	TGTGCCACCAGTGATTTGTTGTCTCACGAGCAGTACTTC	CATSDLLSHEQYF
NA	NA	TRBV7-9	TRBJ2-1	TGTGCCAGCAGCCTTAGCGCCTCTTACAATGAGCAGTTCTTC	CASSLSASYNEQFF
TRBD1	NA	TRBV5-5	TRBJ2-2	TGTGCCAGCAGCTTTGGGACAGGGCCTAACACCGGGGAGCTGTTTTTT	CASSFGTGPNTGELFF
NA	NA	TRBV12-5	TRBJ1-5	TGTGCTAGTGGGAGGGGAGAGAATAGCAATCAGCCCCAGCATTTT	CASGRGENSNQPQHF
NA	few	TRBV7-2	TRBJ2-7	TGTGCCAGCAGCTTAGAGTCTAGGGAAAAGCAGTACTTC	CASSLESREKQYF
TRBD1	NA	TRBV11-2	TRBJ1-1	TGTGCCAGCAGCTCGTCTCCGGGACAGAAAGCTTTCTTT	CASSSSPGQKAFF
NA	NA	TRBV20-1	TRBJ2-7	TGCAGTGCTAGAGCAGGGCAGGGGCCCTACGAGCAGTACTTC	CSARAGQGPYEQYF
TRBD2	NA	TRBV7-9	TRBJ2-7	TGTGCCAGCAGCTCGCGGGGGGTCTACGAGCAGTACTTC	CASSSRGVYEQYF
NA	NA	TRBV6-6	TRBJ1-2	TGTGCCAGCAAGAAGACGGATAACTATGGCTACACCTTC	CASKKTDNYGYTF
NA	once	TRBV4-2	TRBJ2-7	TGTGCCAGCAGCCAAGAACGGATATTGAGCGAGCAGTACTTC	CASSQERILSEQYF
NA	NA	TRBV28	TRBJ2-1	TGTGCCAGCAGTCCTCCTCACGACAGAAGGGATAGGTTCTTC	CASSPPHDRRDRFF
NA	few	TRBV18	TRBJ2-5	TGTGCCAGCTCACCACGCCAGGCCCTTCTGGTGGAGACCCAGTACTTC	CASSPRQALLVETQYF